A selection of T cell receptor beta chains follows, all from one sample in a study of cytomegalovirus exposure and HLA in healthy donors. Repertoires were generated with immunoSEQ multiplex PCR, while TCRdb's copy carries only in-frame clones and drops some. The sample holds about 170,000 clones, approximately 67% seen once. The specimen sequenced was PBMCs. These receptors all come from a man aged 40-50 years in good health and CMV-seronegative. Each CDR3 is given with its conserved first and last residue. A D gene is named only where the DNA matches it firmly. Not every row has a clone size; where given, it reads once, few, many or a size class.

V	J	size	D	DNA	CDR3
TRBV28	TRBJ2-2	NA	NA	TGTGCCAGCGGTACACGCCAGGGTATCACCGGGGAGCTGTTTTTT	CASGTRQGITGELFF
TRBV5-1	TRBJ2-3	few	TRBD2	TGCGCCAGCAGCTTCCAGCGGGGAAGCACAGATACGCAGTATTTT	CASSFQRGSTDTQYF
TRBV4-2	TRBJ1-5	NA	NA	TGTGCCAGCAGCCAAGATACAGGGCCCGATCAGCCCCAGCATTTT	CASSQDTGPDQPQHF
TRBV7-9	TRBJ2-6	NA	NA	TGTGCCAGCAGCTTCAGTTCTGCCGGGATGGGGGCCAACGTCCTGACTTTC	CASSFSSAGMGANVLTF
TRBV6-1	TRBJ2-7	few	NA	TGTGCCAGCAATACCGGAGGGCCCTACGAGCAGTACTTC	CASNTGGPYEQYF
TRBV2	TRBJ2-6	NA	NA	TGTGCCAGCAGTAAGACAGTCTCTGGGGCCAACGTCCTGACTTTC	CASSKTVSGANVLTF
TRBV9	TRBJ1-5	NA	NA	TGTGCCAGCAGCGTAGGGGGAGGGTTTCAGCCCCAGCATTTT	CASSVGGGFQPQHF
TRBV6-6	TRBJ2-5	few	NA	TGTGCCAGCAGTAACCTGGACAATGGGGAGACCCAGTACTTC	CASSNLDNGETQYF
TRBV5-1	TRBJ1-4	NA	NA	TGCGCCAGCAGCTGGTCAGGGGCAACTAATGAAAAACTGTTTTTT	CASSWSGATNEKLFF
TRBV15	TRBJ1-1	NA	NA	TGTGCCACCAGCAGAGAGGGGCGGGGGAACACTGAAGCTTTCTTT	CATSREGRGNTEAFF
TRBV6-5	TRBJ2-3	once	NA	TGTGCCAGCAGTGCAAGGGTACTGGGGGGAGATACGCAGTATTTT	CASSARVLGGDTQYF
TRBV2	TRBJ2-7	NA	TRBD2	TGTGCCAGCAGTGGCTTATACGTAGCGGGAGTTAACGAGCAGTACTTC	CASSGLYVAGVNEQYF
TRBV7-3	TRBJ1-1	few	TRBD1	TGTGCCAGCAGCTTAGGTGGGACAGGGTATAGGCCTATGAACACTGAAGCTTTCTTT	CASSLGGTGYRPMNTEAFF
TRBV10-3	TRBJ2-2	NA	TRBD2	TGTGCCATCAGGGAAGCGGGATACAAGTCTACCGGGGAGCTGTTTTTT	CAIREAGYKSTGELFF
TRBV28	TRBJ2-3	NA	NA	TGTGCCAGCAGGACTACCGGGACACGCCGCGCAGATACGCAGTATTTT	CASRTTGTRRADTQYF
TRBV19	TRBJ2-2	few	TRBD1	TGTGCCAGTAGTCCAGGGACAGGGAACACCGGGGAGCTGTTTTTT	CASSPGTGNTGELFF
TRBV4-3	TRBJ2-3	NA	TRBD1	TGCGCCAGCAGCCAAGCCGACAGGGTCACAGATACGCAGTATTTT	CASSQADRVTDTQYF
TRBV28	TRBJ2-5	NA	NA	TGTGCCAGCAAGCTCCGGGACTACCAAGAGACCCAGTACTTC	CASKLRDYQETQYF
TRBV28	TRBJ1-1	NA	TRBD1	TGTGCCAGCAGTTCCACAAGGGGGCGAGTAGCTTTCTTT	CASSSTRGRVAFF
TRBV7-2	TRBJ2-7	NA	TRBD1	TGTGCCAGCAGCTTAGCTGTGACAGGGGGCATTATCTACGAGCAGTACTTC	CASSLAVTGGIIYEQYF